A single sample is the source of the 8 T cell receptor beta chains below, sequenced in a study of T-cell reconstitution after alpha-beta-depleted transplantation in children. The TCRbeta library was prepared with unique molecular identifiers. TCRdb independently ran MiXCR on the PCR reads; one entry per CDR3 protein. The sample consists of a few hundred thousand distinct CDR3 sequences, 10% to 15% of them appearing once. Sequences were derived from PBMCs, mostly from graft donor cells, sampled 360 days after TCRalphabeta/CD19-depleted stem cell transplant. The receptors come from a male patient younger than 18 who had a stem cell transplant for acute myeloid leukemia, so the T cells may come from the graft donor.

This clonotype was seen at least ten times. J is TRBJ2-7 and V is TRBV11-2, with 14 nucleotides matching TRBD2. Unmatched junction bases numbered 16, after V lost 5 bases and J lost 4 bases. The CDR3 is made up of 19 amino acids. Germline V CDR1 and CDR2: SGHAT, FQNNGV. CDR3: CASSLYTLRLAGGGYEQYF. CDR3 in DNA: TGTGCCAGCAGCCTCTATACTCTCCGACTAGCGGGAGGGGGTTACGAGCAGTACTTC.

In this sample, this clonotype turned up many times. V and J are TRBV20-1 and TRBJ2-3; 10 nucleotides match TRBD2. The CDR3 is 19 residues long. Germline trimming cut 2 bases from V and 4 bases from J; bases unmatched to any gene: 18. Germline assignment: CDR1 DFQATT and CDR2 SNEGSKA (reference sequence). CDR3 sequence (DNA): TGCAGTGCTAGAAAGGCTAGCGGGAGAATTTTCGACCTAGCAGATACGCAGTATTTT. Protein product: CSARKASGRIFDLADTQYF.

The chain carries TRBV18 and TRBJ2-3; D possibly corresponds to TRBD2 (6 bases). The V gene's germline CDR1 is KGHSH and CDR2 LQKENI. This CDR3 spans 17 amino acids. V lost 3 bases, J lost 1 base, and 17 bases lay in between. The CDR3 coding sequence is TGTGCCAGCTCACCCCGCCGGGAGCGTGGGGGCACAGATACGCAGTATTTT. It translates to CASSPRRERGGTDTQYF.

V and J are TRBV12-3 or TRBV12-4 and TRBJ2-3; TRBD2 aligns across 9 bases. This CDR3 contains 16 residues. The trim removed 3 bases at V and 4 bases at J, leaving 8 bases unmatched. CDR3 sequence: CASSLLAGVSPDTQYF. CDR3 sequence (DNA): TGTGCCAGCAGTTTGTTAGCGGGAGTTAGCCCAGATACGCAGTATTTT.

This clonotype was seen only a few times. The chain is built from TRBV4-3 and TRBJ2-7; D gene unclear. CDR1 is LGHNA and CDR2 is YSLEER in the germline V gene. The CDR3 length is 13 residues. Trimming took off 0 bases at V and 4 bases at J, with 7 bases between the two ends. The CDR3 is CASSQDNRYEQYF. In DNA form, the CDR3 reads TGCGCCAGCAGCCAAGATAATCGGTACGAGCAGTACTTC.

In this sample, this clonotype turned up many times. The rearrangement links TRBV12-3 or TRBV12-4 to TRBJ2-7; D may match TRBD1 or TRBD2 (5 bases each). This CDR3 spans 15 amino acids. Trimming pared 4 bases from V and 1 base from J, leaving 14 bases between. CDR3 coding DNA: TGTGCCAGCAGTTCTCAAGGGACGGTGTCCTACGAGCAGTACTTC. The encoded protein is CASSSQGTVSYEQYF.

V is TRBV20-1 and J is TRBJ2-5; D may be TRBD1 or TRBD2 (5 bases each). Per the germline V gene, CDR1 is DFQATT and CDR2 is SNEGSKA (reference sequence). Trimming shortened V by 3 bases and J by 0 bases, and 14 bases separated the two germline ends. This CDR3 is 15 amino acids long. For the CDR3, the DNA is TGCAGTGCTAGCGTGGGACGCTCGTACCAAGAGACCCAGTACTTC. Translated: CSASVGRSYQETQYF.

This chain joins TRBV28 and TRBJ1-1, with D tentatively TRBD1 (6 bases). V lost 6 bases to trimming and J lost 1 base, with 15 bases between them. CDR3 length: 15 amino acids. From germline, CDR1 is MDHEN and CDR2 SYDVKM. CDR3 sequence: CASSPRVDRNTEAFF. CDR3 sequence (DNA): TGTGCCAGCAGCCCTAGAGTGGACAGGAACACTGAAGCTTTCTTT.